Each of the 17 T cell receptor beta chains below was sequenced from the same sample in a study of T cells after yellow fever vaccination. Each CDR3 protein is one row after TCRdb ran MiXCR on the 5' RACE reads. The sample includes about 50,000 distinct CDR3 sequences, approximately 7.7% of them seen just once. The sample consisted of CD8+ T cells sorted from PBMCs, taken on the day of the first yellow fever vaccination. Receptors originate from a man aged 18-30 years who received the YFV17D yellow fever vaccine.

The CDR3 DNA reads as TGTGCCAGCAGTTACTCCGGGGCAGGAGCTAATGAAAAACTGTTTTTT. As protein: CASSYSGAGANEKLFF. J is TRBJ1-4 and V is TRBV6-5, with D perhaps TRBD1 (5 bases). Germline V gene lookup returns CDR1 MNHEY and CDR2 SVGAGI. CDR3 length: 16 residues. The V and J ends lost 0 bases and 3 bases respectively, with 11 bases between them.

This clonotype has at least ten counts. The V gene is TRBV27, the J gene TRBJ2-5, with 8 bases that match TRBD1. J was trimmed by 5 bases and V by 5 bases; bases with no gene match: 7. The CDR3 runs 14 residues. Germline assignment: CDR1 MNHEY and CDR2 SMNVEV (reference sequence). CDR3 loop: CASSIHRGWETQYF. The DNA of the CDR3 is TGTGCCAGCAGTATCCACAGGGGGTGGGAGACCCAGTACTTC.

V and J are TRBV5-1 and TRBJ2-2, with 9 bases identical to TRBD2. V lost 3 bases, J lost 1 base, and 7 bases stayed unmatched. In germline, CDR1 is SGHRS, CDR2 YFSETQ. This CDR3 spans 17 amino acids. CDR3: CASSWNSGGRNTGELFF. The CDR3 DNA is TGCGCCAGCAGCTGGAATAGCGGGGGAAGGAACACCGGGGAGCTGTTTTTT.

This clonotype was seen more than once but under ten times. This rearrangement joins TRBV6-5 to TRBJ2-1; D might be TRBD1 or TRBD2, each matching 5 bases. The CDR3 is made up of 14 amino acids. In germline, CDR1 is MNHEY, CDR2 SVGAGI. Trimming shortened V by 0 bases and J by 6 bases, and 9 bases separated the two germline ends. This chain's CDR3 is CASSYSRGVNEQFF. The CDR3 nucleotides read TGTGCCAGCAGTTACTCGAGAGGGGTCAATGAGCAGTTCTTC.

This clonotype was counted a few times. The chain has TRBV7-6 and TRBJ2-7; D perhaps matches TRBD2 (6 bases). This CDR3 spans 17 amino acids. Per germline, CDR1 SGHVS and CDR2 FNYEAQ. Trimming removed 0 bases at V and 3 bases at J, with 18 bases between. The CDR3 here is CASSLAPYIGEDYEQYF. DNA of the CDR3: TGTGCCAGCAGCTTAGCCCCTTATATTGGGGAGGACTACGAGCAGTACTTC. The whole variable domain, remainder taken from reference TRBV7-6 and TRBJ2-7, is GAGVSQSPRYKVTKRGQDVALRCDPISGHVSLYWYRQALGQGPEFLTYFNYEAQQDKSGLPNDRFSAERPEGSISTLTIQRTEQRDSAMYRCASSLAPYIGEDYEQYFGPGTRLTVT.

This clonotype occurred many times. J is TRBJ2-1 and V is TRBV4-3; D remains ambiguous. The ends were cut back, 6 bases at V and 4 bases at J, with 16 bases in the middle. CDR1 is LGHNA and CDR2 is YSLEER in the germline V gene. The CDR3 is 15 residues long. The CDR3 DNA is TGCGCCAGCAGTCTTGGGTTGGCCCAGTACAATGAGCAGTTCTTC. Its protein product is CASSLGLAQYNEQFF.

J is TRBJ2-1 and V is TRBV29-1, with D tentatively TRBD1 (7 bases). In germline, CDR1 is SQVTM, CDR2 ANQGSEA. The CDR3 contains 16 residues. V gave up 6 bases and J gave up 2 bases, with 20 bases separating them. CDR3 coding DNA: TGCAGCGTGGGGGGAAGATTGACAGGGACCTACAATGAGCAGTTCTTC. Translated: CSVGGRLTGTYNEQFF.

This clonotype was seen repeatedly, ten times or more. V is TRBV12-3 or TRBV12-4 and J is TRBJ1-2; 8 bases are shared with TRBD1. The CDR3 sequence is 12 residues long. The ends lost 10 bases at V and 2 bases at J; junction bases unmatched: 3. The DNA of the CDR3 is TGTGCCATAGGACAGGGCAACTATGGCTACACCTTC. Translation gives CAIGQGNYGYTF.

A remark on this clonotype: Just one base apart from a much larger clone, this may be a read error. The chain links TRBV15 to TRBJ2-5, with a possible D match to TRBD2 (6 bases). The CDR3 loop spans 16 amino acids. From germline, CDR1 is LNHNV and CDR2 YYDKDF (reference sequence). CDR3 sequence reads: CASSTRLEILQETQYF. In nucleotides, the CDR3 is TGTGCCTCCAGCACCAGACTAGAAATTTTACAAGAGACCCAGTACTTC.

In its sample, this clonotype was seen many times. The chain links TRBV7-6 to TRBJ2-1; a weak D match, TRBD1 (6 bases). The CDR3 loop spans 16 amino acids. CDR1 is SGHVS and CDR2 is FNYEAQ in the germline V gene. V lost 1 base and J 7 bases, leaving 17 bases between the germline ends. The CDR3 sequence: CASSLEDYRVWNEQFF. CDR3 nucleotide sequence: TGTGCCAGCAGCTTAGAAGACTACAGGGTCTGGAATGAGCAGTTCTTC.

There are many counts of this clonotype. The chain joins TRBV7-9 to TRBJ1-4; 8 nucleotides agree with TRBD1. CDR1 is SEHNR and CDR2 is FQNEAQ in the germline V gene (reference sequence). The CDR3 is made up of 14 amino acids. V lost 7 bases, J lost 8 bases, and 9 bases stayed unmatched. CDR3 sequence (DNA): TGTGCCAGCACCCCTAAGCAGGGGGCGGAAAAACTGTTTTTT. Translation: CASTPKQGAEKLFF.

This clonotype was counted only a few times. The chain links TRBV7-6 to TRBJ2-4; TRBD2 might be the D (5 bases). Per the germline V gene, CDR1 is SGHVS and CDR2 is FNYEAQ. Trimming pared 0 bases from V and 2 bases from J, leaving 11 bases between. CDR3 length equals 16 residues. Here the CDR3 DNA reads TGTGCCAGCAGCTTAGCGCGGGCCGGGCCCAAAAACATTCAGTACTTC. Translation: CASSLARAGPKNIQYF.

This clonotype came up a few times. The chain has TRBV7-9 and TRBJ2-7; no reliable D call. Germline loops: CDR1 SEHNR, CDR2 FQNEAQ (reference sequence). V was shortened by 8 bases and J by 3 bases, with 14 bases between the two germline ends. This CDR3 contains 13 residues. The CDR3 spells CASSLFDGYEQYF. The CDR3 bases are TGTGCCAGCTCCCTTTTTGACGGCTACGAGCAGTACTTC.

This clonotype was observed many times. V usage is TRBV6-2 or TRBV6-3 and J usage is TRBJ2-7; D not certain. The V gene lost 2 bases and the J gene lost 5 bases, with 7 bases spanning the gap. The germline V gene has CDR1 MNHEY and CDR2 SVGEGT. The CDR3 is 12 residues long. CDR3 sequence: CASSYGQHEQYV. CDR3 in DNA: TGTGCCAGCAGTTACGGGCAGCACGAGCAGTACGTC.

This clonotype was seen many times. The rearrangement uses TRBV19 and TRBJ2-7, with 10 nucleotides matching TRBD2. The CDR3 has 14 amino acids. Unmatched junction bases numbered 1, after V lost 0 bases and J lost 5 bases. CDR1 LNHDA and CDR2 SQIVND come from the germline V gene (reference sequence). DNA of the CDR3: TGTGCCAGTAGTATAGAGCTAGCGGGGGACGAGCAGTACTTC. Protein sequence: CASSIELAGDEQYF.

This clonotype was seen a few times. The chain joins TRBV9 to TRBJ2-3; 9 nucleotides align to TRBD2. In germline, CDR1 is SGDLS, CDR2 YYNGEE. The CDR3 runs to 16 residues. Trimming cost V 4 bases and J 4 bases; bases outside gene matches: 10. The CDR3 region has the DNA TGTGCCAGCAGCCCCGGGACTAGCCAAGGTTCAGATACGCAGTATTTT. This gives the protein CASSPGTSQGSDTQYF.

This clonotype appeared many times. The chain couples TRBV4-1 to TRBJ2-7; D tentatively reads TRBD1 or TRBD2 (6 bases each). Germline V gene lookup returns CDR1 MGHRA and CDR2 YSYEKL. This CDR3 is built from 15 residues. V was trimmed by 0 bases and J by 6 bases, leaving 15 bases between them. DNA for the CDR3: TGCGCCAGCAGCCAAGATGAGGGGGGTCGCATCGAGCAGTACTTC. This codes for CASSQDEGGRIEQYF.